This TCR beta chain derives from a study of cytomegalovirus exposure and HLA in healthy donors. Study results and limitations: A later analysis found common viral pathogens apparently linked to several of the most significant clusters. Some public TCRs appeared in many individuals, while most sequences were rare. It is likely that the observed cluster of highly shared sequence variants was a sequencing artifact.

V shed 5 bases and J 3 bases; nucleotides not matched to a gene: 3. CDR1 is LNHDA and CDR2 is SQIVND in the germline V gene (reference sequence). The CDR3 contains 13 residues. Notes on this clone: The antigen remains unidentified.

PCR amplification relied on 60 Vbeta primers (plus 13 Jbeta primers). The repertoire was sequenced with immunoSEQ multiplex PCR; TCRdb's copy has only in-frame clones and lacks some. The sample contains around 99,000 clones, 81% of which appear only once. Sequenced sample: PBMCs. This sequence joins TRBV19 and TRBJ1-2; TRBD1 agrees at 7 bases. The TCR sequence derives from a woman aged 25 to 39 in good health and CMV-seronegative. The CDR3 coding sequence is TGTGCCAGTAGTGTAACAGGGGACTATGGCTACACCTTC. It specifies CASSVTGDYGYTF.